Only one count was recorded for the clone carrying this TCR beta chain. These data belong to a study of long-term antiretroviral therapy in people with HIV. Assay version v3.0 of immunoSEQ was used, and it was run at survey level. Repertoires were generated with immunoSEQ multiplex PCR, while TCRdb's copy carries only in-frame clones and drops some. The repertoire holds about 43,000 clones, with roughly nine tenths as singletons. J lost 0 bases, V lost 0 bases, and 6 bases had no gene match. CDR3 length: 17 residues. Germline assignment: CDR1 LGHNA and CDR2 YNFKEQ. This chain joins TRBV4-2 and TRBJ2-7; the match to TRBD2 covers 9 bases. The specimen comprised unsorted PBMCs, sampled 0.1 years before starting antiretroviral therapy. The sequence came from a woman aged 45-59 years with HIV. In nucleotides, the CDR3 is TGTGCCAGCAGCCAAGATCTGGTTAGCGGGGGCTCCTACGAGCAGTACTTC. Encoded protein: CASSQDLVSGGSYEQYF.